The rows below give T cell receptor beta chains drawn from one sample of a study of vaccination and CD4 T cells after COVID-19. These TCRs are of unknown antigen specificity. MiXCR was run by TCRdb on the PCR reads, yielding one entry per CDR3 protein. The sample carries about 5,000 distinct CDR3 sequences, less than 60% recorded once. The material sequenced was CD4+ T cells from blood, cultured in vitro. Receptors were obtained from a human donor who had recovered from COVID-19. The CDR3 runs from the conserved cysteine through the conserved F or W. Each record gives: V gene, clone size, J gene, D gene, CDR3 DNA, CDR3 protein. A D gene is named only where the DNA matches it firmly. Where a row states a size, it is once, few, many or the class of an expanded clone; other rows omit it.

v_call: TRBV2
clone_size: -
j_call: TRBJ2-7
d_call: TRBD1
cdr3_nt: TGTGCCAGCACCGGGCGACAGGGTCACGAGCAGTACTTC
cdr3_aa: CASTGRQGHEQYF

v_call: TRBV6-1
clone_size: -
j_call: TRBJ2-2
d_call: -
cdr3_nt: TGTGCCAGCAGTGGACTTCAGGTTGAGAGCACCGGGGAGCTGTTTTTT
cdr3_aa: CASSGLQVESTGELFF

v_call: TRBV6-5
clone_size: -
j_call: TRBJ1-1
d_call: -
cdr3_nt: TGTGCCAGCAGTTACTCGAACTCCCAGCCGATAGAGGGTACAGCTTTCTTT
cdr3_aa: CASSYSNSQPIEGTAFF

v_call: TRBV4-2
clone_size: -
j_call: TRBJ2-1
d_call: -
cdr3_nt: TGTGCCAGCAGCATAGACAGTTCCTACAATGAGCAGTTCTTC
cdr3_aa: CASSIDSSYNEQFF

v_call: TRBV7-2
clone_size: -
j_call: TRBJ2-7
d_call: -
cdr3_nt: TGTGCCAGCAGCTCAGGGGGGAGTCTCACCTACGAGCAGTACTTC
cdr3_aa: CASSSGGSLTYEQYF

v_call: TRBV20-1
clone_size: -
j_call: TRBJ1-2
d_call: TRBD1
cdr3_nt: TGCAGTGCTAGAGCGACAGGGACGTCAATTCATGGCTACACCTTC
cdr3_aa: CSARATGTSIHGYTF

v_call: TRBV19
clone_size: -
j_call: TRBJ1-2
d_call: -
cdr3_nt: TGTGCCAGTAGTATAGGGACACCGCAGGTATATGGCTACACCTTC
cdr3_aa: CASSIGTPQVYGYTF

v_call: TRBV20-1
clone_size: few
j_call: TRBJ2-2
d_call: TRBD2
cdr3_nt: TGCAGTGCTAGACCGACTGGCGGGGGGGCTATCACCGGGGAGCTGTTTTTT
cdr3_aa: CSARPTGGGAITGELFF

v_call: TRBV6-5
clone_size: -
j_call: TRBJ1-3
d_call: -
cdr3_nt: TGTGCCAGCAGTTACTCGATGGGGGCGCCTGGAAACACCATATATTTT
cdr3_aa: CASSYSMGAPGNTIYF

v_call: TRBV24-1
clone_size: -
j_call: TRBJ2-5
d_call: TRBD2
cdr3_nt: TGTGCCACCAGTGACGAGACTAGCGGGGAGACCCAGTACTTC
cdr3_aa: CATSDETSGETQYF

v_call: TRBV5-1
clone_size: -
j_call: TRBJ1-5
d_call: -
cdr3_nt: TGCGCCAGCAGCTTGGAAGGGGTTGGGAATCAGCCCCAGCATTTT
cdr3_aa: CASSLEGVGNQPQHF

v_call: TRBV7-8
clone_size: -
j_call: TRBJ2-5
d_call: -
cdr3_nt: TGTGCCAGCAGCGCGCGGGAGACCCAGTACTTC
cdr3_aa: CASSARETQYF

v_call: TRBV18
clone_size: -
j_call: TRBJ1-5
d_call: -
cdr3_nt: TGTGCCAGCTCACGACTCGAGGATCAGCCCCAGCATTTT
cdr3_aa: CASSRLEDQPQHF

v_call: TRBV11-2
clone_size: -
j_call: TRBJ2-3
d_call: TRBD2
cdr3_nt: TGTGCCAGCAGCTTAGCCCGGGGGGGTAGCGGGGTTAGCACAGATACGCAGTATTTT
cdr3_aa: CASSLARGGSGVSTDTQYF

v_call: TRBV4-3
clone_size: -
j_call: TRBJ2-7
d_call: -
cdr3_nt: TGCGCCAGCAGCCAACAACCGGGCAACTACGAGCAGTACTTC
cdr3_aa: CASSQQPGNYEQYF

v_call: TRBV6-5
clone_size: -
j_call: TRBJ2-5
d_call: -
cdr3_nt: TGTGCCAGCAGTTACGGTGAGACCCAGTACTTC
cdr3_aa: CASSYGETQYF

v_call: TRBV20-1
clone_size: few
j_call: TRBJ2-7
d_call: TRBD1
cdr3_nt: TGCAGTGCTAGGGACCGACAGGGGAACTACGAGCAGTACTTC
cdr3_aa: CSARDRQGNYEQYF

v_call: TRBV20-1
clone_size: -
j_call: TRBJ1-5
d_call: TRBD1
cdr3_nt: TGCAGTGCTAGAGAGGCCCCGGGGACAGGGGCTTATTCCCCTAATCAGCCCCAGCATTTT
cdr3_aa: CSAREAPGTGAYSPNQPQHF

v_call: TRBV20-1
clone_size: few
j_call: TRBJ1-5
d_call: -
cdr3_nt: TGCAGTGCTGGAGGCGGGCCCCAGCATTTT
cdr3_aa: CSAGGGPQHF

v_call: TRBV30
clone_size: few
j_call: TRBJ2-5
d_call: -
cdr3_nt: TGTGCCTGGAGTGTCCGGGTCCGGGAGACCCAGTACTTC
cdr3_aa: CAWSVRVRETQYF

v_call: TRBV20-1
clone_size: -
j_call: TRBJ2-2
d_call: -
cdr3_nt: TGCAGTGCAAATACAGGGAACACCGGGGAGCTGTTTTTT
cdr3_aa: CSANTGNTGELFF